This T cell receptor (beta chain) is drawn from a study of cytomegalovirus exposure and HLA in healthy donors. General study results and limits: The study listed approximately 160 cytomegalovirus-associated TCR beta chains. A later analysis reportedly identified an Asian-associated ancestry cluster as carrying fewer N-insertions than the roughly 720-donor mean. Trimming of TCR beta V- and J-genes showed a link, identified in a later analysis, to a missense DCLRE1C variant. An analysis done earlier found most TCR beta V segments productive about 87% or about 30% of the time.

V was cut by 5 bases and J by 4 bases, with 11 bases left in between. The CDR3 contains 13 residues. Germline V gene sequence: CDR1 SNHLY, CDR2 FYNNEI. 13 Jbeta primers and 60 Vbeta primers were used for the PCR. Sequenced by immunoSEQ multiplex PCR; TCRdb stores in-frame clones only, minus some. The sample holds under 200,000 clones, 68% seen once. A note on this clone: Its antigen is unknown.

The clonotype comes from a woman aged 40 to 50 in good health and CMV-seropositive. The genes are TRBV2 and TRBJ1-1; D might be TRBD1 (5 bases). Sequencing used PBMCs. The CDR3 region has the DNA TGTGCCAGCAGTAAAGGAAGGGGCACTGAAGCTTTCTTT. Residues: CASSKGRGTEAFF.